These 27 T cell receptor beta chains came from one sample sequenced in a study of T cells expressing NK-cell markers (dated by TCRdb to 2019 to 2021). Library preparation was by 5' RACE. The run used an Illumina HiSeq 2000. Following TCRdb reprocessing, every CDR3 protein sequence forms one entry, and DNA is not provided. In this sample's table one finds roughly 380,000 distinct CDR3 sequences. The ten top clones hold over 4% of the sample. The sequenced sample was blood T cells: a sorted CD56 or NKG2C T cell subset, CD4+ or CD8+ T cells, or bulk PBMC T cells (not recorded which). Receptors originate from a man between 18 and 69 years old in good health.

This chain links TRBV10-3 with TRBJ1-4. The CDR3 totals 15 residues. From germline, CDR1 is ENHRY and CDR2 SYGVKD. The CDR3 loop reads CAISQGVATNEKLFF.

The gene calls are TRBV18 and TRBJ2-7. CDR1 is KGHSH, CDR2 LQKENI, per germline. The CDR3 is made up of 12 amino acids. The CDR3 loop reads CASSQDNDEQYF.

The J gene is TRBJ2-1, the V gene TRBV7-9; with no DNA, the TCRdb D assignment of TRBD1 cannot be verified. This CDR3 spans 16 amino acids. The germline V gene has CDR1 SEHNR and CDR2 FQNEAQ (reference sequence). The CDR3 sequence: CASSFLPGQRGNEQFF.

The chain couples TRBV10-3 to TRBJ2-1. The CDR3 totals 15 residues. The V gene's germline CDR1 is ENHRY and CDR2 SYGVKD. The CDR3 spells CAISVEIVIANEQFF.

The V call is TRBV6-5, the J call TRBJ2-3; the TRBD1 assignment by TCRdb is unverifiable without DNA. Per germline, CDR1 MNHEY and CDR2 SVGAGI. CDR3 size: 18 residues. The CDR3 is CASRARDRKMSSTDTQYF.

The CDR3 reads CAIRRTGANYGYTF. The genes are TRBV10-3 and TRBJ1-2; TCRdb outputs TRBD1, but without DNA this stays unchecked. Germline V gives CDR1 ENHRY, CDR2 SYGVKD. The CDR3 covers 14 residues.

V is TRBV11-2 and J is TRBJ2-3; TCRdb designates TRBD1, a call that cannot be tested without DNA. Per germline, CDR1 SGHAT and CDR2 FQNNGV. The CDR3 is made up of 15 amino acids. This CDR3 reads CASSKGGLGTDTQYF.

V is TRBV5-1 and J is TRBJ2-1; absent DNA, TCRdb's TRBD2 call cannot be checked. Germline V gene lookup returns CDR1 SGHRS and CDR2 YFSETQ. The CDR3 sequence is 15 residues long. The CDR3 sequence: CASSFSGGKHNEQFF. Drawing the rest from reference TRBV5-1 and TRBJ2-1, the complete variable domain is KAGVTQTPRYLIKTRGQQVTLSCSPISGHRSVSWYQQTPGQGLQFLFEYFSETQRNKGNFPGRFSGRQFSNSRSEMNVSTLELGDSALYLCASSFSGGKHNEQFFGPGTRLTVL.

The chain uses TRBV18 and TRBJ2-5. This CDR3 region has 14 residues. CDR1 and CDR2 (germline): KGHSH, LQKENI. CDR3 protein: CASSPWSGRETQYF. Complete variable domain (other parts from reference TRBV18 and TRBJ2-5): NAGVMQNPRHLVRRRGQEARLRCSPMKGHSHVYWYRQLPEEGLKFMVYLQKENIIDESGMPKERFSAEFPKEGPSILRIQQVVRGDSAAYFCASSPWSGRETQYFGPGTRLLVL.

The CDR3 protein is CASSLWDPLHGANVLTF. The rearrangement uses TRBV28 and TRBJ2-6. The CDR3 consists of 17 residues. The V gene's germline CDR1 is MDHEN and CDR2 SYDVKM.

V usage is TRBV20-1 and J usage is TRBJ2-3; checking the TCRdb D call of TRBD2 is not possible without DNA. The CDR3 consists of 16 residues. CDR1 DFQATT and CDR2 SNEGSKA come from the germline V gene (reference sequence). CDR3 sequence reads: CSARDLIAGRTDTQYF.

This chain joins TRBV6-1 and TRBJ2-5; TCRdb gives TRBD1 as the D gene, but with no DNA this cannot be confirmed. The CDR3 is made up of 16 amino acids. Germline V gene data show CDR1 as MNHNS and CDR2 as SASEGT. This CDR3 is CASRDGGGTERETQYF.

The J gene is TRBJ2-7, the V gene TRBV5-1. Germline V CDR1 and CDR2: SGHRS, YFSETQ. The CDR3 length is 14 residues. CDR3 protein: CASSVASFTYEQYF.

The J gene is TRBJ1-2, the V gene TRBV28. The CDR3 is 14 amino acids. Germline V gene data show CDR1 as MDHEN and CDR2 as SYDVKM. The CDR3 region is CASSFPWTFYGYTF.

The V gene is TRBV7-8, the J gene TRBJ1-1; TCRdb outputs TRBD1, but without DNA this stays unchecked. This CDR3 has 15 amino acids. Germline CDR1 is SGHVS and CDR2 is FQNEAQ. The CDR3 sequence: CASSLRQGGLPEAFF.

The V and J genes are TRBV7-9 and TRBJ2-7; the D gene TCRdb calls, TRBD2, cannot be checked with no DNA. In germline, CDR1 is SEHNR, CDR2 FQNEAQ (reference sequence). The length of the CDR3 is 16 residues. This CDR3 is CASSLGRLAGGQEQYF.

The chain uses TRBV25-1 and TRBJ2-7; TCRdb selects TRBD1, and the lack of DNA leaves this call unchecked. Germline V gives CDR1 MGHDK, CDR2 SYGVNS. The CDR3 is 13 residues long. The CDR3 protein is CASSEGQGFEQYF.

The chain combines TRBV12-3 or TRBV12-4 with TRBJ2-2; TCRdb indicates TRBD1, and absent DNA this call remains unverified. The length of the CDR3 is 15 residues. CDR3 in amino acids: CASRGQGEGTGELFF.

The chain is built from TRBV11-2 and TRBJ2-5; without DNA, the TCRdb call of TRBD1 cannot be checked. The CDR3 sequence is 13 residues long. Germline values: CDR1 SGHAT, CDR2 FQNNGV. CDR3 amino acids: CATTPGSQETQYF.

The chain links TRBV11-2 to TRBJ1-3; absent DNA, TCRdb's TRBD1 call cannot be checked. This CDR3 contains 16 residues. CDR1 is SGHAT and CDR2 is FQNNGV in the germline V gene. The CDR3 protein is CASSPQVRGAGNTIYF.

The genes are TRBV4-2 and TRBJ2-5; TCRdb's D call of TRBD2 is untestable without DNA. Germline V gene data show CDR1 as LGHNA and CDR2 as YNFKEQ. The CDR3 runs 17 residues. The CDR3 sequence is CASSQAFASGLGETQYF.

The chain has TRBV5-1 and TRBJ1-2; absent DNA, TCRdb's TRBD1 call cannot be checked. Germline CDR1 SGHRS, CDR2 YFSETQ. The CDR3 contains 12 residues. CDR3 in amino acids: CASSLGQRGYTF.

This sequence joins TRBV4-1 and TRBJ1-6; with no DNA, the TCRdb D assignment of TRBD1 cannot be verified. Per germline, CDR1 MGHRA and CDR2 YSYEKL. The CDR3 extends over 16 amino acids. The chain's CDR3 is CASSQVRGGILSPLHF.

The chain recombines TRBV20-1 with TRBJ2-1; TCRdb returns TRBD1, unconfirmable since there is no DNA. Germline lookup yields CDR1 DFQATT and CDR2 SNEGSKA (reference sequence). The CDR3 runs to 17 residues. CDR3 sequence reads: CSARDLIQGSSYNEQFF.

CDR3 region: CASSLAGGTETQYF. V is TRBV7-3 and J is TRBJ2-5; TCRdb gives TRBD1 as the D gene, but with no DNA this cannot be confirmed. CDR1 is SGHTA, CDR2 FQGTGA, per germline. CDR3 length: 14 residues.

The rearrangement uses TRBV29-1 and TRBJ1-1; the TCRdb call, TRBD1, lacks DNA for checking. CDR3 length: 14 residues. The germline V gene has CDR1 SQVTM and CDR2 ANQGSEA. CDR3 loop: CSVEDTGVNTEAFF.

V usage is TRBV9 and J usage is TRBJ2-1. Germline CDR1 is SGDLS and CDR2 is YYNGEE. CDR3 size: 15 residues. The chain's CDR3 is CASSKLGDAHNEQFF. Full variable domain (missing parts from reference TRBV9 and TRBJ2-1): DSGVTQTPKHLITATGQRVTLRCSPRSGDLSVYWYQQSLDQGLQFLIQYYNGEERAKGNILERFSAQQFPDLHSELNLSSLELGDSALYFCASSKLGDAHNEQFFGPGTRLTVL.